The 20 T cell receptor beta chains in this list originate from one sample, sequenced in a study of T cells in Graves' hyperthyroidism and ophthalmopathy. Amplification of TCR beta CDR3 regions used RNA as the template. During a first-round RT-PCR of the TCR CDR3, the HTBI primer set was used. MiXCR, applied by TCRdb to the multiplex PCR reads, yields one record per CDR3 protein. The sample lists hundreds of thousands of distinct CDR3 sequences; around 15% were seen once. The specimen was blood. These receptors all come from a woman aged 40 to 50 with Graves' ophthalmopathy.

This clonotype was found many times. The chain uses TRBV28 and TRBJ2-7; TRBD2 matches at 11 bases. Germline-derived CDR1 and CDR2 are MDHEN and SYDVKM. The J segment lost 5 bases and the V segment lost 6 bases, leaving 9 bases of the junction unmatched. The CDR3 totals 15 residues. As DNA, the CDR3 is TGTGCCAGCAGATCGCTAGCGGGAGGTTTCCACGAGCAGTACTTC. Residues: CASRSLAGGFHEQYF. The full variable domain, with the rest looked up from reference TRBV28 and TRBJ2-7, is DVKVTQSSRYLVKRTGEKVFLECVQDMDHENMFWYRQDPGLGLRLIYFSYDVKMKEKGDIPEGYSVSREKKERFSLILESASTNQTSMYLCASRSLAGGFHEQYFGPGTRLTVT.

This clonotype was seen repeatedly, ten times or more. The chain links TRBV10-3 to TRBJ2-5; TRBD1 might be the D (5 bases). Germline V gene sequence: CDR1 ENHRY, CDR2 SYGVKD. V lost 8 bases and J 7 bases, leaving 14 bases between the germline ends. The CDR3 has 12 residues. Here the CDR3 DNA reads TGTGCCATCTCAGGGCGTCTAGGGACCCAGTACTTC. This translates into CAISGRLGTQYF.

There are many counts of this clonotype. The chain links TRBV3-1 to TRBJ2-7; 7 nucleotides align to TRBD1. CDR1 LGHDT and CDR2 YNNKEL come from the germline V gene (reference sequence). The V segment lost 1 base and the J segment 2 bases; nucleotides outside the gene matches: 8. The CDR3 is 16 amino acids. The CDR3, as DNA: TGTGCCAGCAGCCAAGTTGGGACAGCCTGGCCCTACGAGCAGTACTTC. Its protein product is CASSQVGTAWPYEQYF.

This clonotype has at least ten counts. The genes are TRBV11-2 and TRBJ2-2, with TRBD2 matching over 11 bases. The CDR3 is 16 residues long. Unmatched junction bases numbered 8, after V lost 6 bases and J lost 5 bases. Germline lookup yields CDR1 SGHAT and CDR2 FQNNGV. This CDR3 reads CASRSEIAGGTGELFF. DNA of the CDR3: TGTGCCAGCAGATCAGAGATAGCGGGAGGGACCGGGGAGCTGTTTTTT.

A word on this clonotype: This may stem from a read error, because a much larger clone lies one nucleotide away. Since the CDR3 does not end with the conserved phenylalanine or tryptophan, this likely comes from a read error. The J gene is TRBJ1-1, the V gene TRBV5-1, with a weak D call TRBD1 (5 bases). Between the trimmed V and J ends, which lost 7 bases and 0 bases, there was a span of 13 bases. Germline CDR1 reads SGHRS; CDR2 reads YFSETQ. This CDR3 is 14 amino acids long. The CDR3 spells CASQLGHLNTEAFL. The CDR3 bases are TGCGCCAGCCAACTTGGACACCTGAACACTGAAGCTTTCCTT.

This clonotype was recorded many times. The rearrangement joins TRBV2 to TRBJ2-7; D is ambiguous. The CDR3 has 12 amino acids. The ends were cut back, 4 bases at V and 3 bases at J, with 7 bases in the middle. Germline V gene data show CDR1 as SNHLY and CDR2 as FYNNEI. In nucleotides, the CDR3 is TGTGCCAGCAGTGGGACCTTCTACGAGCAGTACTTC. Translation: CASSGTFYEQYF.

There are many counts of this clonotype. This chain's CDR3 is CASRRQGTEYNEQFF. In nucleotides, the CDR3 is TGTGCCAGCAGGAGACAGGGGACGGAATACAATGAGCAGTTCTTC. The gene calls are TRBV2 and TRBJ2-1; 8 nucleotides match TRBD1. The ends lost 6 bases at V and 4 bases at J; junction bases unmatched: 8. Per the germline V gene, CDR1 is SNHLY and CDR2 is FYNNEI. The CDR3 totals 15 residues.

This clonotype has at least ten counts. The chain employs TRBV29-1 and TRBJ1-1; D remains unclear. V was clipped by 4 bases and J by 1 base, with 10 bases between them. The CDR3 sequence is 13 residues long. The germline V gene encodes CDR1 SQVTM and CDR2 ANQGSEA. CDR3 coding DNA: TGCAGCGTTGGGGGTACTCCGAACACTGAAGCTTTCTTT. Protein: CSVGGTPNTEAFF.

This chain connects TRBV27 to TRBJ2-3; 8 bases line up with TRBD2. Looked up from germline, CDR1 is MNHEY and CDR2 is SMNVEV (reference sequence). V was clipped by 4 bases and J by 6 bases; unmatched bases: 9. The CDR3 is 15 amino acids. In DNA, the CDR3 is TGTGCCAGCAGTTCTTCTCCGGGAGGGGAGGATACGCAGTATTTT. It specifies CASSSSPGGEDTQYF.

V gene TRBV5-5 combines with J gene TRBJ2-2; tentatively, D is TRBD1 (5 bases). This CDR3 comprises 15 residues. V was clipped by 2 bases and J by 7 bases, with 15 bases between them. Germline V gives CDR1 SGHKS, CDR2 YYEKEE (reference sequence). DNA of the CDR3: TGTGCCAGCAGCTTAAATGGACAAGAATACGGGGAGCTGTTTTTT. Amino acid sequence: CASSLNGQEYGELFF.

As concerns this clonotype: A much larger clone is a single base away; this may be a read error. The rearrangement links TRBV27 to TRBJ2-1; maybe TRBD2 (6 bases). This CDR3 is built from 14 residues. CDR1 and CDR2 from the germline V gene are MNHEY and SMNVEV (reference sequence). The CDR3 reads CASSLMGGYDEQFF. Here the CDR3 DNA reads TGTGCCAGCAGTTTAATGGGAGGCTACGATGAGCAGTTCTTC.

This clonotype came up a few times. The rearrangement links TRBV12-3 or TRBV12-4 to TRBJ2-1; tentative D call: TRBD2 (7 bases). This CDR3 spans 13 amino acids. Trimming stripped 5 bases from V and 6 bases from J, with 11 bases between. The CDR3 here is CASSRGGTNEQFF. The CDR3, as DNA: TGTGCCAGCAGTAGGGGGGGGACCAATGAGCAGTTCTTC.

This clonotype showed up just a few times. J is TRBJ1-5 and V is TRBV28; D may be TRBD1 (5 bases). This CDR3 is built from 20 residues. V lost 5 bases and J 5 bases, leaving 31 bases between the germline ends. CDR1 MDHEN and CDR2 SYDVKM come from the germline V gene. In DNA form, the CDR3 reads TGTGCCAGCAGTCCGATCTTTGTTGCGGGGCGGCCCTCCACGGATCAGCCCCAGCATTTT. This sequence encodes CASSPIFVAGRPSTDQPQHF.

The chain joins TRBV2 to TRBJ2-7, with 7 bases identical to TRBD2. The CDR3 is made up of 15 amino acids. J was trimmed by 0 bases and V by 1 base; bases with no gene match: 3. Germline V gene sequence: CDR1 SNHLY, CDR2 FYNNEI. CDR3 sequence (DNA): TGTGCCAGCAGTGAAGTAAGGACTAGCTCCTACGAGCAGTACTTC. Its protein is CASSEVRTSSYEQYF.

This clonotype was detected ten times or more. The J gene is TRBJ2-1, the V gene TRBV5-8; the match to TRBD2 covers 15 bases. The CDR3 has 15 residues. The V gene end was trimmed by 4 bases and the J gene end by 8 bases; junction bases not matched to a gene: 4. In germline, CDR1 is SGHTS, CDR2 YDEGEE. In nucleotides, the CDR3 is TGTGCCAGCAGCCTACGGACTAGCGGGAGGGATGAGCAGTTCTTC. It codes for CASSLRTSGRDEQFF.

This clonotype was detected many times. The chain joins TRBV20-1 to TRBJ1-2; TRBD1 might be the D (5 bases). The CDR3 length is 13 residues. Germline CDR1 DFQATT, CDR2 SNEGSKA (reference sequence). V was cut by 4 bases and J by 2 bases, with 11 bases left in between. CDR3 region: CSAKKDKNYGYTF. CDR3 DNA: TGCAGTGCTAAGAAGGACAAAAACTATGGCTACACCTTC.

There are many counts of this clonotype. The chain is built from TRBV20-1 and TRBJ2-1; TRBD1 or TRBD2 may be the D gene (5 bases each). In germline, CDR1 is DFQATT, CDR2 SNEGSKA (reference sequence). The CDR3 spans 16 residues. The germline V and J ends were trimmed by 1 base and 4 bases, with 17 bases remaining between them. The CDR3 sequence: CSARGPGMDIYNEQFF. The CDR3 region has the DNA TGCAGTGCTAGAGGCCCGGGAATGGACATTTACAATGAGCAGTTCTTC.

This clonotype was recorded at least ten times. The chain uses TRBV11-1 and TRBJ2-1; D perhaps matches TRBD2 (5 bases). Trimming removed 5 bases from V and 9 bases from J, with 11 bases in between. This CDR3 is built from 12 residues. The germline CDR1 and CDR2 sequences are SGHAT and FQDESV (reference sequence). CDR3 amino acids: CASSRRGFEQFF. In nucleotides, the CDR3 is TGTGCCAGCAGCCGCCGGGGATTTGAGCAGTTCTTC.

This clonotype has only a few counts. This rearrangement joins TRBV6-1 to TRBJ2-1; D is possibly TRBD2 (7 bases). This CDR3 is 14 amino acids long. Per the germline V gene, CDR1 is MNHNS and CDR2 is SASEGT. The germline V and J ends were trimmed by 9 bases and 0 bases, with 12 bases remaining between them. CDR3 in amino acids: CASGGGFSYNEQFF. For the CDR3, the DNA is TGTGCCAGTGGGGGGGGCTTCTCCTACAATGAGCAGTTCTTC.

This chain links TRBV9 with TRBJ1-5; the D gene is possibly TRBD1 (5 bases). Germline loops: CDR1 SGDLS, CDR2 YYNGEE. This CDR3 is 14 amino acids long. The V end was cut by 4 bases, the J end by 5 bases, with 13 bases between. For the CDR3, the DNA is TGTGCCAGCAGCCCCCGCAGGGACTATCAGCCCCAGCATTTT. Protein sequence: CASSPRRDYQPQHF.